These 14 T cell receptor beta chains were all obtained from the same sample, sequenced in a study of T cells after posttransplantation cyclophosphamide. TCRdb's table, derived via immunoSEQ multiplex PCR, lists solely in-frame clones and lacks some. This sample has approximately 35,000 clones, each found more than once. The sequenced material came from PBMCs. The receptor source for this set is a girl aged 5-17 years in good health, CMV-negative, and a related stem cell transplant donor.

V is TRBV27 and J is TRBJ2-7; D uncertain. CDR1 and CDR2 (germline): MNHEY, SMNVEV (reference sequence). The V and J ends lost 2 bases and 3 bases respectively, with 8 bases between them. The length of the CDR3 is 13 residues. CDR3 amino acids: CASSLGQDYEQYF. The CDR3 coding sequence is TGTGCCAGCAGTTTAGGGCAGGACTACGAGCAGTACTTC.

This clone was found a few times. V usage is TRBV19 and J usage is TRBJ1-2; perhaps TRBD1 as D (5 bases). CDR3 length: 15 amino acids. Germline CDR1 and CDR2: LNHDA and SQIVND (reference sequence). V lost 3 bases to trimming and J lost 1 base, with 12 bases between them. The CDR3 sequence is CASSIGDGGNYGYTF. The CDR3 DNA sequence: TGTGCCAGTAGTATCGGGGACGGGGGTAACTATGGCTACACCTTC.

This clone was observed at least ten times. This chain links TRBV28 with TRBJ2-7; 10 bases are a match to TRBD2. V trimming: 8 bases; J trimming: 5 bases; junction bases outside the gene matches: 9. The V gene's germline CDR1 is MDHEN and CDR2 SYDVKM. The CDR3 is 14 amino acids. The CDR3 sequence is CASRSGLAAHEQYF. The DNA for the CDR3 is TGTGCCAGCCGCAGCGGACTAGCGGCCCACGAGCAGTACTTC.

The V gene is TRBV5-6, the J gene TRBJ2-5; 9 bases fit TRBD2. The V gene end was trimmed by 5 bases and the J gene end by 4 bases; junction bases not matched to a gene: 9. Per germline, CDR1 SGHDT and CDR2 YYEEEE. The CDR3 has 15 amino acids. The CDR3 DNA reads TGTGCCAGCAGGGGGGCCGGAGCGGGAGGAGAGACCCAGTACTTC. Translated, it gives CASRGAGAGGETQYF.

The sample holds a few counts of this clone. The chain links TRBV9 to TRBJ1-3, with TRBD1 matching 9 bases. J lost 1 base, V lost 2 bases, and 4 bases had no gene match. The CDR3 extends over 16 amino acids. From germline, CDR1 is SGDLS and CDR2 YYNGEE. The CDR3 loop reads CASSVGTGFSGNTIYF. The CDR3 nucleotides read TGTGCCAGCAGCGTCGGGACAGGGTTTTCTGGAAACACCATATATTTT.

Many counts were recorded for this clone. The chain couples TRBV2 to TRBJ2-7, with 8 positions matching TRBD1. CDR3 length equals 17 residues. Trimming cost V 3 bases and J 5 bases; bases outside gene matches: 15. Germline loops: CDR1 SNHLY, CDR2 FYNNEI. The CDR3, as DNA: TGTGCCAGCAGTGACAGGGGGCCGACAGAGTTACTCCACGAGCAGTACTTC. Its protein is CASSDRGPTELLHEQYF.

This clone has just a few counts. As DNA, the CDR3 is TGTGCCAGAAGCGACGGAGGGACAGACAACAATGAGCAGTTCTTC. It yields the protein CARSDGGTDNNEQFF. This chain joins TRBV5-3 and TRBJ2-1, with D perhaps TRBD1 (7 bases). TRBV5-3 is noted as an ORF with a role that remains uncertain. The CDR3 has 15 amino acids. V lost 4 bases and J 5 bases, leaving 16 bases between the germline ends.

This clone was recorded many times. CDR3: CASSPPGTGRGETQYF. The DNA of the CDR3 is TGTGCCAGCAGCCCACCTGGGACAGGACGCGGGGAGACCCAGTACTTC. The rearrangement links TRBV5-5 to TRBJ2-5, with TRBD1 matching 8 bases. Germline values: CDR1 SGHKS, CDR2 YYEKEE (reference sequence). The CDR3 is 16 amino acids. V lost 4 bases and J lost 5; bases outside the gene matches: 13.

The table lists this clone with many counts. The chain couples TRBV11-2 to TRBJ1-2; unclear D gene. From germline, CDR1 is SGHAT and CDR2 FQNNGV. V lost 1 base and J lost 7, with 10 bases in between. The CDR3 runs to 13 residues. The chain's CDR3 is CASSLVEVAGYTF. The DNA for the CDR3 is TGTGCCAGCAGCTTAGTTGAGGTCGCTGGCTACACCTTC.

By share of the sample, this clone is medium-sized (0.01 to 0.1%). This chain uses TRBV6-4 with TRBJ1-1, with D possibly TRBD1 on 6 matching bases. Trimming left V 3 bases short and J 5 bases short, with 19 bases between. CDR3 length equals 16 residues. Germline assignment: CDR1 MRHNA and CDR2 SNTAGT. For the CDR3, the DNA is TGTGCCAGCAGTGAGCGGTCGTCGGGGGGGCTGACTGAAGCTTTCTTT. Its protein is CASSERSSGGLTEAFF.

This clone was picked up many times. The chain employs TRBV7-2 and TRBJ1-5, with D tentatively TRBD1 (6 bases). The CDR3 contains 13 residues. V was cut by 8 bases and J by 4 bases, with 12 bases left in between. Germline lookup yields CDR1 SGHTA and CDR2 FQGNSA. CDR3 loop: CASGRGVNQPQHF. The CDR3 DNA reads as TGTGCCAGCGGGAGGGGGGTAAATCAGCCCCAGCATTTT. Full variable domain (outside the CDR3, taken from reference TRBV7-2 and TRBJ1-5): GAGVSQSPSNKVTEKGKDVELRCDPISGHTALYWYRQSLGQGLEFLIYFQGNSAPDKSGLPSDRFSAERTGGSVSTLTIQRTQQEDSAVYLCASGRGVNQPQHFGDGTRLSIL.

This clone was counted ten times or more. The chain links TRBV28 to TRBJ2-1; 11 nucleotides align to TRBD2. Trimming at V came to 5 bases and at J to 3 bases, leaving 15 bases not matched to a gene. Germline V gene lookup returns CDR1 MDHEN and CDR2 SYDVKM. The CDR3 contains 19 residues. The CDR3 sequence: CASSPRGSGRGPYYNEQFF. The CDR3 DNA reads TGTGCCAGCAGTCCGCGAGGTAGCGGGAGGGGTCCTTACTACAATGAGCAGTTCTTC.

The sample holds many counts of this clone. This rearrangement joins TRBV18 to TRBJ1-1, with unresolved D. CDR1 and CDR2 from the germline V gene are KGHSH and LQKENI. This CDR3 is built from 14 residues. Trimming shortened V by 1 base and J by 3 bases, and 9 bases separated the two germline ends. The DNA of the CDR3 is TGTGCCAGCTCACCACGAGGCAGCGACACTGAAGCTTTCTTT. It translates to CASSPRGSDTEAFF.

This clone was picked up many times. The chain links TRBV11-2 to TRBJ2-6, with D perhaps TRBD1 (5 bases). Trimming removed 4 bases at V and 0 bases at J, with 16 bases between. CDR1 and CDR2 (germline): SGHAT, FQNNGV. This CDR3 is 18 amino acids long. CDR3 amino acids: CASSSRGSGSSGANVLTF. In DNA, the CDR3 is TGTGCCAGCAGCTCTAGGGGATCGGGCTCCTCTGGGGCCAACGTCCTGACTTTC.